The present T cell receptor beta chain was sequenced within a study of glioma-infiltrating T cells. Of note for this clonotype: Its antigen is still unknown.

The iRepertoire nested amplicon-rescue multiplex PCR amplified TCR alpha and beta CDR3s from RNA. For one-step reverse transcription and amplification, 100-400 ng of tissue mRNA or PBMC total RNA was used. TCRdb itself ran the multiplex PCR reads through MiXCR, one entry per CDR3 protein. Of approximately 190,000 distinct CDR3 sequences listed, 25% to 35% are singletons. Whole-study results and caveats: Very few CDR3 sequences were shared between tissue and blood. Tissue-blood divergence was below expectation in non-neoplastic patients, above in gliomas.

Sequenced material: glioma tissue, nonneoplastic brain tissue, or PBMCs (not recorded which). This TCR came from a human donor with low-grade glioma or glioblastoma, undergoing nonglioma brain surgery, or in good health (not recorded which).

CDR3 DNA sequence: TGTGCCAGTAGTATAAGTCTCCTGAGGGCGAACGAGCAGTACTTC. Protein sequence: CASSISLLRANEQYF. J is TRBJ2-7 and V is TRBV19; possible D gene TRBD2, 5 bases. The CDR3 runs 15 residues. Per the germline V gene, CDR1 is LNHDA and CDR2 is SQIVND (reference sequence). Trimming took off 2 bases at V and 5 bases at J, with 16 bases between the two ends.